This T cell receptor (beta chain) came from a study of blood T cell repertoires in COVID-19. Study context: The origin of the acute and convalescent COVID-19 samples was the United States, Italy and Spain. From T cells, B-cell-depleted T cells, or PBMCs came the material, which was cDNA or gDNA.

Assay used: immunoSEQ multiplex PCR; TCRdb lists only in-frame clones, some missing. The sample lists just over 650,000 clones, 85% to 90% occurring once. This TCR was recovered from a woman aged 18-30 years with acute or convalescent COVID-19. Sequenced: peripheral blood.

CDR3 loop: CASSRGPQSTKNIQYF. The CDR3 DNA is TGCGCCAGCAGCCGCGGGCCCCAAAGTACCAAAAACATTCAGTACTTC. This chain connects TRBV4-1 to TRBJ2-4; D possibly corresponds to TRBD2 (5 bases). This CDR3 is 16 amino acids long. CDR1 MGHRA and CDR2 YSYEKL come from the germline V gene. V was cut by 4 bases and J by 2 bases, with 15 bases left in between.